This T cell receptor beta chain was profiled in a study of T-cell reconstitution after alpha-beta-depleted transplantation in children. The CDR3 covers 17 residues. With V trimmed by 3 bases and J by 0 bases, 6 bases remained unmatched. Germline V lookup: CDR1 KGHSH, CDR2 LQKENI. This clonotype was detected only a few times. Preparation of the TCRbeta library used unique molecular identifiers. MiXCR, applied by TCRdb to the PCR reads, yields one record per CDR3 protein. Among approximately 510,000 distinct CDR3 sequences, about 16% were seen once, and the ten largest hold roughly 3.3%. This receptor was taken from a human donor who donated a stem cell graft to a child with acute lymphoblastic leukemia. The specimen comprised PBMCs from the stem cell graft donor, sampled from the stem cell graft. The J gene is TRBJ2-7, the V gene TRBV18, with 12 bases fitting TRBD2. The CDR3 protein is CASSPRTSGIVSYEQYF. CDR3 in DNA: TGTGCCAGCTCACCCAGGACTAGCGGGATAGTCTCCTACGAGCAGTACTTC.